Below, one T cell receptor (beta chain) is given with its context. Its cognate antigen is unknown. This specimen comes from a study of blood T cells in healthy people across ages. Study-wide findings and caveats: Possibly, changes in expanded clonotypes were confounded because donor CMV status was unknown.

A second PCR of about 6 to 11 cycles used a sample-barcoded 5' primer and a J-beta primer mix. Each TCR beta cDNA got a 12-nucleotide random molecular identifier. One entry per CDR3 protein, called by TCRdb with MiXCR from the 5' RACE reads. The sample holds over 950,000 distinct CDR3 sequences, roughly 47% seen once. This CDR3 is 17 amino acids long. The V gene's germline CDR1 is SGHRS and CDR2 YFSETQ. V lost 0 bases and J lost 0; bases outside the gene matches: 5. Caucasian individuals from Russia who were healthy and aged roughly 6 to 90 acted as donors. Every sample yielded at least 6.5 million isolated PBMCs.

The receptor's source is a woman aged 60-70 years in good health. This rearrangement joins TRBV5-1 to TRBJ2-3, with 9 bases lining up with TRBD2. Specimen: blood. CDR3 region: CASSLVLAGFSTDTQYF. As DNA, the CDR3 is TGCGCCAGCAGCTTGGTGCTAGCGGGATTTAGCACAGATACGCAGTATTTT.